The clone carrying this T cell receptor (beta chain) appeared a few times. The data were obtained in a study of T cells after yellow fever vaccination. Overall study: The authors prepared low-cell-number fractions using SMART-Seq v4 Ultra Low Input. Study outcomes and limitations: Once the booster was given, most primary-vaccination clones reappeared, at about 96% for CD4 and 88% for CD8. Weaker overall was a secondary response that nonetheless peaked faster, on day 5 versus 15.

MiXCR, run by TCRdb on the 5' RACE reads, gives a single entry per CDR3 protein. The table lists over 85,000 distinct CDR3 sequences, 7.5% to 10% of them singletons. Per the germline V gene, CDR1 is SQVTM and CDR2 is ANQGSEA. This CDR3 has 12 residues. V was clipped by 4 bases and J by 4 bases, with 7 bases between them. The rearrangement joins TRBV29-1 to TRBJ2-2; possible D gene TRBD2, 5 bases. The TCR originated in a man younger than 35 who received the YFV17D yellow fever vaccine. The starting material was CD8+ T cells not binding an NS4B(214-222) dextramer, sorted from PBMCs, obtained around 15 days after the first yellow fever vaccination. This CDR3 is CSVAGGTGELFF. In DNA, the CDR3 is TGCAGCGTTGCCGGAGGCACCGGGGAGCTGTTTTTT.